The 18 T cell receptor beta chains given below trace back to one sample, sequenced in a study of blood T cell repertoires in COVID-19. Assay: immunoSEQ multiplex PCR; the TCRdb copy retains only in-frame clones and omits some. Seen here are about 89,000 clones, roughly 78% observed once, and the top ten hold approximately 21%. The sequenced sample consisted of peripheral blood. All receptors come from an elderly woman with acute or convalescent COVID-19.

J is TRBJ1-6 and V is TRBV9; 8 nucleotides line up with TRBD1. The ends lost 0 bases at V and 2 bases at J; junction bases unmatched: 4. The CDR3 has 17 residues. Germline loops: CDR1 SGDLS, CDR2 YYNGEE. The DNA of the CDR3 is TGTGCCAGCAGCGTAGCGGGACAGGCCACCTATAATTCACCCCTCCACTTT. Translated, it gives CASSVAGQATYNSPLHF. Looking up the rest from reference TRBV9 and TRBJ1-6 gives the full variable domain: DSGVTQTPKHLITATGQRVTLRCSPRSGDLSVYWYQQSLDQGLQFLIQYYNGEERAKGNILERFSAQQFPDLHSELNLSSLELGDSALYFCASSVAGQATYNSPLHFGNGTRLTVT.

V and J are TRBV29-1 and TRBJ1-1, with a tentative D call TRBD1 (5 bases). From germline, CDR1 is SQVTM and CDR2 ANQGSEA. CDR3 size: 13 residues. With 5 bases removed from V and 0 bases from J, the gap between germline ends came to 10 bases. CDR3 DNA sequence: TGCAGCGTTTGGGGCGACTTGAACACTGAAGCTTTCTTT. Its protein is CSVWGDLNTEAFF. Combining the CDR3 with reference TRBV29-1 and TRBJ1-1 gives the whole variable domain SAVISQKPSRDICQRGTSLTIQCQVDSQVTMMFWYRQQPGQSLTLIATANQGSEATYESGFVIDKFPISRPNLTFSTLTVSNMSPEDSSIYLCSVWGDLNTEAFFGQGTRLTVV.

Written as DNA, the CDR3 is TGTGCCAGCAGCCACGGGACAGGGAGAAGTCAGCCCCAGCATTTT. Encoded protein: CASSHGTGRSQPQHF. V usage is TRBV3-1 (or the pseudogene TRBV3-2) and J usage is TRBJ1-5; 9 nucleotides agree with TRBD1. This CDR3 comprises 15 residues. Trimming cost V 3 bases and J 6 bases; bases outside gene matches: 6. CDR1 and CDR2 from the germline V gene are LGHDT and YNNKEL (reference sequence).

This clone has more than one count but fewer than ten. This chain joins TRBV5-1 and TRBJ2-7; perhaps TRBD1 as D (5 bases). The CDR3 totals 15 residues. Germline V gives CDR1 SGHRS, CDR2 YFSETQ. The V end lost 0 bases, the J end lost 2 bases, and 12 bases lay between the germline ends. The CDR3 DNA follows: TGCGCCAGCAGCTTGGATGGGGCTCCTGCCTACGAGCAGTACTTC. Translated, it gives CASSLDGAPAYEQYF.

Only a few counts were recorded for this clone. The J gene is TRBJ2-7, the V gene TRBV4-2; TRBD2 aligns across 13 bases. Per germline, CDR1 LGHNA and CDR2 YNFKEQ. CDR3 length: 15 amino acids. With 3 bases clipped from V and 4 bases from J, the junction kept 3 bases outside the gene matches. CDR3: CASSQRTSGSYEQYF. As DNA, the CDR3 is TGTGCCAGCAGCCAGAGGACTAGCGGGAGTTACGAGCAGTACTTC.

The rearrangement joins TRBV7-2 to TRBJ2-1; D is ambiguous. The CDR3 runs 15 residues. Trimming removed 1 base at V and 6 bases at J, with 13 bases between. Germline V gene sequence: CDR1 SGHTA, CDR2 FQGNSA. The CDR3 nucleotides are TGTGCCAGCAGCTTAGAGGCCCGGGTCCCCAATGAGCAGTTCTTC. Translating gives CASSLEARVPNEQFF.

The chain employs TRBV29-1 and TRBJ2-7; possibly TRBD1 for D (7 bases). The ends were cut back, 4 bases at V and 7 bases at J, with 14 bases in the middle. The germline gives CDR1 SQVTM, CDR2 ANQGSEA. The CDR3 contains 12 residues. The DNA of the CDR3 is TGCAGCGTTGGTGAGGGGGCGGGAGAGCAGTACTTC. Translation: CSVGEGAGEQYF.

This rearrangement joins TRBV29-1 to TRBJ1-2; tentative D call: TRBD1 (5 bases). Deletions cut 4 bases from V and 9 bases from J, with 18 bases between. Germline CDR1 is SQVTM and CDR2 is ANQGSEA. The CDR3 loop spans 13 amino acids. CDR3 DNA sequence: TGCAGCGTTGCTGCGTCAGGGAGGGTGAGCTACACCTTC. It is translated as CSVAASGRVSYTF.

The chain has TRBV6-1 and TRBJ2-5; 12 nucleotides align to TRBD2. V shed 2 bases and J 2 bases; nucleotides not matched to a gene: 3. Germline values: CDR1 MNHNS, CDR2 SASEGT. The CDR3 covers 16 residues. The CDR3 DNA follows: TGTGCCAGCAGTGAAACGACTAGCGGGAGACAAGAGACCCAGTACTTC. It yields the protein CASSETTSGRQETQYF.

The V and J genes are TRBV20-1 and TRBJ1-2; 10 bases line up with TRBD1. CDR1 DFQATT and CDR2 SNEGSKA come from the germline V gene (reference sequence). The trim removed 3 bases at V and 3 bases at J, leaving 1 base unmatched. The CDR3 runs to 13 residues. The CDR3 is CSASGQGDYGYTF. DNA for the CDR3: TGCAGTGCTAGTGGACAGGGGGACTATGGCTACACCTTC.

The chain is built from TRBV27 and TRBJ2-1; 10 bases line up with TRBD1. After removal of 6 bases from V and 7 bases from J, the junction contained 12 bases not matched to a gene. The germline V gene encodes CDR1 MNHEY and CDR2 SMNVEV (reference sequence). The CDR3 length is 16 residues. This CDR3 reads CASRSDRDRGRNEQFF. The CDR3, as DNA: TGTGCCAGCAGATCCGACCGGGACAGGGGACGAAATGAGCAGTTCTTC.

This clone appeared a single time. The gene calls are TRBV18 and TRBJ2-4; D is possibly TRBD1 (5 bases). The V end lost 2 bases, the J end lost 1 base, and 9 bases lay between the germline ends. Germline values: CDR1 KGHSH, CDR2 LQKENI. CDR3 size: 15 residues. DNA of the CDR3: TGTGCCAGCTCACCAGACAGAAGTGCCAAAAACATTCAGTACTTC. Residues: CASSPDRSAKNIQYF.

This chain connects TRBV27 to TRBJ2-2; D uncertain. V was cut by 3 bases and J by 6 bases, with 8 bases left in between. Looked up from germline, CDR1 is MNHEY and CDR2 is SMNVEV (reference sequence). This CDR3 has 13 residues. The CDR3 DNA reads as TGTGCCAGCAGTTTGATAGCCCCCGGGGAGCTGTTTTTT. Protein product: CASSLIAPGELFF.

The chain links TRBV3-1 (or the pseudogene TRBV3-2) to TRBJ1-2, with 9 bases aligning to TRBD1. With 6 bases clipped from V and 5 bases from J, the junction kept 7 bases outside the gene matches. From germline, CDR1 is LGHDT and CDR2 YNNKEL (reference sequence). This CDR3 has 14 amino acids. CDR3 in amino acids: CASSLQGAEYGYTF. The CDR3 bases are TGTGCCAGCAGTCTACAGGGGGCAGAATATGGCTACACCTTC.

The V gene is TRBV19, the J gene TRBJ2-7; 12 nucleotides agree with TRBD1. The CDR3 is 15 residues long. V lost 5 bases to trimming and J lost 3 bases; unmatched junction nucleotides: 5. CDR1 LNHDA and CDR2 SQIVND come from the germline V gene (reference sequence). CDR3 loop: CASSEGTGGHYEQYF. In DNA, the CDR3 is TGTGCCAGTAGTGAGGGGACAGGGGGCCACTACGAGCAGTACTTC. The full variable domain, in which reference TRBV19 and TRBJ2-7 provide the parts outside the CDR3, is DGGITQSPKYLFRKEGQNVTLSCEQNLNHDAMYWYRQDPGQGLRLIYYSQIVNDFQKGDIAEGYSVSREKKESFPLTVTSAQKNPTAFYLCASSEGTGGHYEQYFGPGTRLTVT.

This chain connects TRBV5-1 to TRBJ2-7, with D tentatively TRBD1 (6 bases). Trimming stripped 4 bases from V and 3 bases from J, with 8 bases between. The CDR3 has 12 residues. Germline V gene data show CDR1 as SGHRS and CDR2 as YFSETQ. In nucleotides, the CDR3 is TGCGCCAGCAGCAAGGACAGCTACGAGCAGTACTTC. It translates to CASSKDSYEQYF.

The chain combines TRBV5-1 with TRBJ1-3; 8 nucleotides agree with TRBD1. This CDR3 has 16 amino acids. Germline V gene data show CDR1 as SGHRS and CDR2 as YFSETQ. J lost 1 base, V lost 0 bases, and 3 bases had no gene match. CDR3 amino acids: CASSLGTGLSGNTIYF. In DNA, the CDR3 is TGCGCCAGCAGCTTGGGGACAGGGTTATCTGGAAACACCATATATTTT.

The chain links TRBV5-6 to TRBJ1-1; 10 bases agree with TRBD1. CDR1 is SGHDT and CDR2 is YYEEEE in the germline V gene. Trimming took 4 bases from V and 6 from J; bases not matched to a gene: 6. This CDR3 has 14 amino acids. Written as DNA, the CDR3 is TGTGCCAGCAGCAACACCGGGACAGGGGCTGAAGCTTTCTTT. Amino acid sequence: CASSNTGTGAEAFF.